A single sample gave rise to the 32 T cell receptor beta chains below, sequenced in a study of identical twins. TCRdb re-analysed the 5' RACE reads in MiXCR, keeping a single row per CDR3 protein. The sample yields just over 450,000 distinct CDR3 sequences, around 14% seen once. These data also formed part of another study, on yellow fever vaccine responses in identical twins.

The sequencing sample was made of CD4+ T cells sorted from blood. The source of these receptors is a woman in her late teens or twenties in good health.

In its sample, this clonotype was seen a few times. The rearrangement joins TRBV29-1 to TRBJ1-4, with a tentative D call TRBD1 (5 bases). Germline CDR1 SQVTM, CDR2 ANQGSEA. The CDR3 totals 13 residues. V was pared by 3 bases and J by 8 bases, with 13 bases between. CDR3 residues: CSVEDGGGEKLFF. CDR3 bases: TGCAGCGTTGAGGACGGCGGGGGAGAAAAACTGTTTTTT. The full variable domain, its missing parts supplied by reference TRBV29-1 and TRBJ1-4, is SAVISQKPSRDICQRGTSLTIQCQVDSQVTMMFWYRQQPGQSLTLIATANQGSEATYESGFVIDKFPISRPNLTFSTLTVSNMSPEDSSIYLCSVEDGGGEKLFFGSGTQLSVL.

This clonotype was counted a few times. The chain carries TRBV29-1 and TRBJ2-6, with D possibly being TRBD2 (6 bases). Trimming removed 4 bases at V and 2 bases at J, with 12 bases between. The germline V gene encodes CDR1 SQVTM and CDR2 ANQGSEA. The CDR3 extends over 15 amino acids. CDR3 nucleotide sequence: TGCAGCGTTGTTGGGTGGGAGGCTGGGGCCAACGTCCTGACTTTC. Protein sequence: CSVVGWEAGANVLTF.

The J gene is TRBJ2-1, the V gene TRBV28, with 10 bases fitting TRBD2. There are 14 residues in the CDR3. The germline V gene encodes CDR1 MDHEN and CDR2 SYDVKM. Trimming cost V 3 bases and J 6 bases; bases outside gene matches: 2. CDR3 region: CASSFASGGNEQFF. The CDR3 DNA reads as TGTGCCAGCAGTTTTGCTAGCGGGGGCAATGAGCAGTTCTTC.

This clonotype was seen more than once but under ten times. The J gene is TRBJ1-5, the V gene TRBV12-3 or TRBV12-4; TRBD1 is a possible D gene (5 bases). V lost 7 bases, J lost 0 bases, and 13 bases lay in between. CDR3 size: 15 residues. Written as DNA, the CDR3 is TGTGCCAGCAAAAGGGCGGGACCTAGCAATCAGCCCCAGCATTTT. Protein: CASKRAGPSNQPQHF.

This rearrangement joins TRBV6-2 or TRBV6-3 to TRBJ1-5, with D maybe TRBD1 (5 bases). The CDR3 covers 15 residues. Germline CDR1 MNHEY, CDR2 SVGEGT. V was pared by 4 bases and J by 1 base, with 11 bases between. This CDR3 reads CASSWAGWSNQPQHF. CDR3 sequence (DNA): TGTGCCAGCAGTTGGGCAGGGTGGAGCAATCAGCCCCAGCATTTT.

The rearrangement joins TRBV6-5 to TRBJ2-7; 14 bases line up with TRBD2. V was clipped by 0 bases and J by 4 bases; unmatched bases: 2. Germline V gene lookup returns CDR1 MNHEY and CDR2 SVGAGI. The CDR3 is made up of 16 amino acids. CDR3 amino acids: CASSYSGTSGRYEQYF. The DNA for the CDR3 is TGTGCCAGCAGTTACTCGGGGACTAGCGGGAGATACGAGCAGTACTTC.

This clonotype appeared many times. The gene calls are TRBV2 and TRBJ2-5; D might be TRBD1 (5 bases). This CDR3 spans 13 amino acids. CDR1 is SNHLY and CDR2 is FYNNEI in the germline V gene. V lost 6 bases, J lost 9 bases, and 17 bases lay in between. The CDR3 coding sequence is TGTGCCAGCAGCGCAGGGTTAGAGAAACCCCAGTACTTC. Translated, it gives CASSAGLEKPQYF.

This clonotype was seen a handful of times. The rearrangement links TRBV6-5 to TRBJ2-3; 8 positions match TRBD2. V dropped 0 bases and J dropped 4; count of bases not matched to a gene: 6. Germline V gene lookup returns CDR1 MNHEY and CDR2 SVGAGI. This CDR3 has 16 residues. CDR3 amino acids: CASSYSPSGGADTQYF. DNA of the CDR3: TGTGCCAGCAGTTACTCTCCCAGCGGGGGAGCAGATACGCAGTATTTT.

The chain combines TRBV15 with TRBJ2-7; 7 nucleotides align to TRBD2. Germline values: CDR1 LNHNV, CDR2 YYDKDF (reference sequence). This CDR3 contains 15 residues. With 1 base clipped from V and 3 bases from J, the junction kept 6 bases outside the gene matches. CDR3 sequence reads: CATSRGRLAYYEQYF. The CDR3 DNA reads TGTGCCACCAGCAGAGGACGACTAGCTTACTACGAGCAGTACTTC.

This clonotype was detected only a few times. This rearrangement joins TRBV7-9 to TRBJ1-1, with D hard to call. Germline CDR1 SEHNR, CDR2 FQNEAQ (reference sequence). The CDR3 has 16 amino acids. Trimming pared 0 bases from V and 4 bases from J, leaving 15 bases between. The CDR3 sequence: CASSLAWTALGTEAFF. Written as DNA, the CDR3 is TGTGCCAGCAGCTTAGCTTGGACCGCCTTAGGCACTGAAGCTTTCTTT.

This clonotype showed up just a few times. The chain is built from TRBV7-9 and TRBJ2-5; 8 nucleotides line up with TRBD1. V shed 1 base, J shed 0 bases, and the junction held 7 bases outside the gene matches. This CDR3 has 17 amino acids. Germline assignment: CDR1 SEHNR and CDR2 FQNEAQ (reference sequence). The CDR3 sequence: CASSLGAGGTYQETQYF. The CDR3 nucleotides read TGTGCCAGCAGCTTAGGGGCAGGGGGCACGTACCAAGAGACCCAGTACTTC.

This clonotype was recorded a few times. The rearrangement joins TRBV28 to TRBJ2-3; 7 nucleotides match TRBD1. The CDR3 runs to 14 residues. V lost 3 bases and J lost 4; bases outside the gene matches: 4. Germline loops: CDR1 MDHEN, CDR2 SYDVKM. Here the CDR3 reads CASSFRQGPDTQYF. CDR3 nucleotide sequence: TGTGCCAGCAGTTTCCGACAGGGACCAGATACGCAGTATTTT.

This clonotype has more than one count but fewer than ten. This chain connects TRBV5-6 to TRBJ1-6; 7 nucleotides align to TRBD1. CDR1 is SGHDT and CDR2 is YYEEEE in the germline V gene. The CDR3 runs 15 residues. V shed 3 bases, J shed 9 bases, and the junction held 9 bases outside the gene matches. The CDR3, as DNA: TGTGCCAGCAGCTGGGGTTGGCAGGGGGTTTCACCCCTCCACTTT. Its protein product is CASSWGWQGVSPLHF.

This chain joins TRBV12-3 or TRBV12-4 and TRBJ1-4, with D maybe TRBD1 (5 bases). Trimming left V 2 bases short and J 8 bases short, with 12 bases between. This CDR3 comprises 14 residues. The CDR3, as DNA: TGTGCCAGCAGTTTACTGGGGGAGGGAGAAAAACTGTTTTTT. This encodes CASSLLGEGEKLFF.

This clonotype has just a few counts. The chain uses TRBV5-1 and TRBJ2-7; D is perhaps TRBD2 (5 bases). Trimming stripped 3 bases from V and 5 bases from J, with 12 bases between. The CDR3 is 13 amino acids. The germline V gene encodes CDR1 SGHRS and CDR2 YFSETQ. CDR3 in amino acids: CASSSHRGDEQYF. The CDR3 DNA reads TGCGCCAGCAGCTCCCACCGGGGAGACGAGCAGTACTTC.

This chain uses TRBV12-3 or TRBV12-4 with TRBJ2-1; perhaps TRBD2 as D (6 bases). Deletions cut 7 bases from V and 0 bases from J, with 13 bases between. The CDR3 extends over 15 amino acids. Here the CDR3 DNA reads TGTGCCAGCACCCTGGGAGGAGCCTCCTACAATGAGCAGTTCTTC. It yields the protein CASTLGGASYNEQFF.

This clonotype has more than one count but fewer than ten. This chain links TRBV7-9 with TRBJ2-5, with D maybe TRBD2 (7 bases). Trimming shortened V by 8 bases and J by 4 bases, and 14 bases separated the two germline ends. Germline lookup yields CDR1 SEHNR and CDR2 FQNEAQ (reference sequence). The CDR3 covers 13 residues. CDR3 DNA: TGTGCCAGCTTACGGGGGGCGGGAGAGACCCAGTACTTC. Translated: CASLRGAGETQYF. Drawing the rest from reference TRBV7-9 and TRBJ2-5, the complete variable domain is DTGVSQNPRHKITKRGQNVTFRCDPISEHNRLYWYRQTLGQGPEFLTYFQNEAQLEKSRLLSDRFSAERPKGSFSTLEIQRTEQGDSAMYLCASLRGAGETQYFGPGTRLLVL.

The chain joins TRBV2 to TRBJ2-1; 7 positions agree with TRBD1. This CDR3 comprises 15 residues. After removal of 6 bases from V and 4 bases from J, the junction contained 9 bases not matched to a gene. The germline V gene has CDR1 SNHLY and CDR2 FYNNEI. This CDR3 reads CASSADRFNYNEQFF. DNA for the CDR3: TGTGCCAGCAGCGCGGACAGGTTTAATTACAATGAGCAGTTCTTC. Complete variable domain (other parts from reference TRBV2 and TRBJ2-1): EPEVTQTPSHQVTQMGQEVILRCVPISNHLYFYWYRQILGQKVEFLVSFYNNEISEKSEIFDDQFSVERPDGSNFTLKIRSTKLEDSAMYFCASSADRFNYNEQFFGPGTRLTVL.

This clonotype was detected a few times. In DNA form, the CDR3 reads TGTGCCAGCAGAAGCCCGATTAGCTCCTACAATGAGCAGTTCTTC. It is translated as CASRSPISSYNEQFF. The V and J genes are TRBV2 and TRBJ2-1; D unclear. V lost 6 bases to trimming and J lost 0 bases, with 12 bases between them. There are 15 residues in the CDR3. Per germline, CDR1 SNHLY and CDR2 FYNNEI.

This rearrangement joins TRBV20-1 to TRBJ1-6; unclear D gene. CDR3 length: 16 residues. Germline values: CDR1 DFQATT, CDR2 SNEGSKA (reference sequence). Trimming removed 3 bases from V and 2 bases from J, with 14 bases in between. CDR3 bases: TGCAGTGCTAGTTTTTACAATCCAGCCTATAATTCACCCCTCCACTTT. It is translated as CSASFYNPAYNSPLHF.

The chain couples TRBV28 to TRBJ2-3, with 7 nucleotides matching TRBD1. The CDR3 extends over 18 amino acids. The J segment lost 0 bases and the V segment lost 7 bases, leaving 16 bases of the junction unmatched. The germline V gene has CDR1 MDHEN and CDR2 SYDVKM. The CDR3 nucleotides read TGTGCCAGCAAGGGACAGCTAATCTCATCGTCTAGCACAGATACGCAGTATTTT. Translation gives CASKGQLISSSSTDTQYF.

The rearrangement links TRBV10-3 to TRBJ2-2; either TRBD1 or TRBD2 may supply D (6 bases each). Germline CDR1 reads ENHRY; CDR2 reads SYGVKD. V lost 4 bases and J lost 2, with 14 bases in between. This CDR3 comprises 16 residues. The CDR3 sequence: CAISVITGANTGELFF. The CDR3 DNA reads TGTGCCATCAGTGTGATAACGGGGGCCAACACCGGGGAGCTGTTTTTT.

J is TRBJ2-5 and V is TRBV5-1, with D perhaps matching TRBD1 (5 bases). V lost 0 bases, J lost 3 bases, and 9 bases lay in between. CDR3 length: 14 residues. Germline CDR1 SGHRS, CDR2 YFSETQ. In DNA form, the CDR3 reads TGCGCCAGCAGCTTGGTCCCCAGGGAAGAGACCCAGTACTTC. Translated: CASSLVPREETQYF.

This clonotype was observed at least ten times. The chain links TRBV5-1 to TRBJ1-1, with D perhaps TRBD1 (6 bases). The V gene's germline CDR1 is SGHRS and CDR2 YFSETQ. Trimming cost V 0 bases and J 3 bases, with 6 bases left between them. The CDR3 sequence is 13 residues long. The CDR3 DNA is TGCGCCAGCAGCTTGGCAGGGGACACTGAAGCTTTCTTT. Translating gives CASSLAGDTEAFF. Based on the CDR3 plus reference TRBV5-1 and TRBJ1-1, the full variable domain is KAGVTQTPRYLIKTRGQQVTLSCSPISGHRSVSWYQQTPGQGLQFLFEYFSETQRNKGNFPGRFSGRQFSNSRSEMNVSTLELGDSALYLCASSLAGDTEAFFGQGTRLTVV.

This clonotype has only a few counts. CDR3 loop: CASSAGTSGGARTGELFF. The CDR3 DNA is TGTGCCAGCAGTGCCGGGACTAGCGGGGGGGCGCGTACCGGGGAGCTGTTTTTT. The V gene is TRBV5-6, the J gene TRBJ2-2; 16 positions agree with TRBD2. V was clipped by 5 bases and J by 5 bases; unmatched bases: 9. In germline, CDR1 is SGHDT, CDR2 YYEEEE. This CDR3 spans 18 amino acids.

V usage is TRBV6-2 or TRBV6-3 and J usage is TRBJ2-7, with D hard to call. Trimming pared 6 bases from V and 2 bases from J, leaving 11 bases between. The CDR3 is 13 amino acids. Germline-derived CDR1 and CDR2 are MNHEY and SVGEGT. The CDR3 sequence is CASRRTAPYEQYF. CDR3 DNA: TGTGCCAGCAGACGGACCGCACCCTACGAGCAGTACTTC.

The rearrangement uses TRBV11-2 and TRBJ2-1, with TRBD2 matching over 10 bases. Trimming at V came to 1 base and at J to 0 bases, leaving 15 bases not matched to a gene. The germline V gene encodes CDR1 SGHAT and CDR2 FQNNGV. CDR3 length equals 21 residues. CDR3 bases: TGTGCCAGCAGCTTAGTAATAGGACTAGCGGAGAGAACTGGCTCCTACAATGAGCAGTTCTTC. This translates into CASSLVIGLAERTGSYNEQFF.

CDR3 bases: TGTGCCAGCAGCTTAAGGCGGGGGGGCCCTGAGCAGTTCTTC. It encodes CASSLRRGGPEQFF. This chain uses TRBV7-3 with TRBJ2-1, with 9 bases fitting TRBD2. The V gene's germline CDR1 is SGHTA and CDR2 FQGTGA. The V and J ends lost 1 base and 9 bases, in that order; junction bases with no gene match: 4. The CDR3 contains 14 residues.

The CDR3 loop is CASSARTSGSPITGELFF. CDR3 nucleotides: TGCGCCAGCAGCGCCCGGACTAGCGGGAGCCCGATCACCGGGGAGCTGTTTTTT. This chain connects TRBV4-1 to TRBJ2-2, with 13 bases that match TRBD2. The CDR3 length is 18 residues. Germline CDR1 reads MGHRA; CDR2 reads YSYEKL. V shed 5 bases and J 4 bases; nucleotides not matched to a gene: 10.

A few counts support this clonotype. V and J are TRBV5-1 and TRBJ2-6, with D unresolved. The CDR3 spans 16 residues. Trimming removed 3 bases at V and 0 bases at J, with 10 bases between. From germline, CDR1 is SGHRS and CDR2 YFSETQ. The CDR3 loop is CASSSGIYSGANVLTF. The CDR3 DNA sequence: TGCGCCAGCAGCTCCGGTATCTACTCTGGGGCCAACGTCCTGACTTTC.

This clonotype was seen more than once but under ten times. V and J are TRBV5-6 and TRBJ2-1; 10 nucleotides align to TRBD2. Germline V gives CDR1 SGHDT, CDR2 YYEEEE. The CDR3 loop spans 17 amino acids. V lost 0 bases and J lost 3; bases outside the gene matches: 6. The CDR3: CASSLAPSGGFYNEQFF. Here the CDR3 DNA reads TGTGCCAGCAGCTTGGCCCCTAGCGGGGGATTCTACAATGAGCAGTTCTTC.

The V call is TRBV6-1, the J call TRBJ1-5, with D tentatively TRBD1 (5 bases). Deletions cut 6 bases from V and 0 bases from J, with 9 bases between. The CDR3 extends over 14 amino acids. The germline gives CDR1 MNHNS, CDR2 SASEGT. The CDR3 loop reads CASRDGHSNQPQHF. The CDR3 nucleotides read TGTGCCAGCAGGGACGGACATAGCAATCAGCCCCAGCATTTT.